This entry is about one TCR beta chain. Its target is unknown. The sample is drawn from a study of STAT5B mutations in CD4+ large granular lymphocyte leukemia. Findings and caveats of the study: No patients shared main leukemic clonotypes, though roughly 27% appeared at low frequency elsewhere.

Clones were read by immunoSEQ multiplex PCR, and TCRdb kept only the in-frame ones, dropping some. The data hold almost 20,000 clones, with about 81% observed a single time. The clonotype comes from a human donor in good health. Material: CD4+ T cells from blood buffy coats.

The CDR3 DNA reads TGCGCCAGCAGATTACAGATTTCCTCTGGAAACACCATATATTTT. Translating gives CASRLQISSGNTIYF. This sequence joins TRBV5-1 and TRBJ1-3; D ambiguous. V lost 5 bases and J 0 bases, leaving 12 bases between the germline ends. The CDR3 spans 15 residues. Germline lookup yields CDR1 SGHRS and CDR2 YFSETQ.